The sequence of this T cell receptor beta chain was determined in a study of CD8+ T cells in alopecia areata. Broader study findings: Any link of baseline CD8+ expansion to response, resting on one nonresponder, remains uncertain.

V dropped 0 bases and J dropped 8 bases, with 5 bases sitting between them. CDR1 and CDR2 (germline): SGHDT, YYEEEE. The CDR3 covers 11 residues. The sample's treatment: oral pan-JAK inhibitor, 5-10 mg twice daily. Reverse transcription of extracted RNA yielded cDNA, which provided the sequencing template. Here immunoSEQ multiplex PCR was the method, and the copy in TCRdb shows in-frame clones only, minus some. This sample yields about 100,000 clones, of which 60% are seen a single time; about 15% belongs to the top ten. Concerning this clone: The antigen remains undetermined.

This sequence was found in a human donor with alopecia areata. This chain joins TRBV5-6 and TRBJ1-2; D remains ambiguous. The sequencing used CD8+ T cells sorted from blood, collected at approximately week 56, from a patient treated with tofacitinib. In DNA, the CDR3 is TGTGCCAGCAGCTTGGCGGGCGGCTACACCTTC. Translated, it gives CASSLAGGYTF.